Presented here are 8 T cell receptor beta chains from one specimen sequenced in a study of blood T cell repertoires in COVID-19. The table came from immunoSEQ multiplex PCR; TCRdb's copy has only in-frame clones and leaves some out. The sample contains roughly 150,000 clones, roughly 88% of which appear only once. The sample taken for sequencing was PBMCs or T cells enriched from blood (not recorded which). Source of these receptors: a man between 65 and 80 years old who had been exposed to COVID-19.

This clone has just a few counts. The chain links TRBV4-1 to TRBJ1-4; 8 positions match TRBD1. Germline V gives CDR1 MGHRA, CDR2 YSYEKL. The CDR3 loop spans 13 amino acids. J lost 14 bases, V lost 2 bases, and 7 bases had no gene match. CDR3 protein: CASSQPNDRGLFF. CDR3 bases: TGCGCCAGCAGCCAACCCAACGACAGGGGCCTGTTTTTT.

This chain connects TRBV4-2 to TRBJ1-1; possibly TRBD1 for D (5 bases). Germline CDR1 LGHNA, CDR2 YNFKEQ. The CDR3 contains 18 residues. Trimming took off 3 bases at V and 3 bases at J, with 23 bases between the two ends. This chain's CDR3 is CASSHRGRSSEKDTEAFF. The DNA of the CDR3 is TGTGCCAGCAGCCATCGGGGGAGGTCTTCTGAAAAGGACACTGAAGCTTTCTTT.

This clone came up many times. The chain links TRBV27 to TRBJ1-1; D might be TRBD1 (5 bases). CDR3 length: 13 residues. V was clipped by 0 bases and J by 3 bases, with 5 bases between them. Germline assignment: CDR1 MNHEY and CDR2 SMNVEV (reference sequence). CDR3 loop: CASSLSRDTEAFF. The CDR3 nucleotides are TGTGCCAGCAGTTTATCCAGGGACACTGAAGCTTTCTTT.

The CDR3 spells CATSRGLTPQETQYF. The CDR3 coding sequence is TGTGCCACCAGCAGAGGACTGACCCCCCAGGAGACCCAGTACTTC. This rearrangement joins TRBV15 to TRBJ2-5; no clear D gene. Looked up from germline, CDR1 is LNHNV and CDR2 is YYDKDF (reference sequence). The CDR3 has 15 amino acids. V was shortened by 1 base and J by 5 bases, with 14 bases between the two germline ends.

This chain connects TRBV3-1 (or the pseudogene TRBV3-2) to TRBJ2-7, with TRBD1 as a possible D gene (5 bases). The CDR3 is made up of 15 amino acids. Trimming removed 1 base from V and 3 bases from J, with 13 bases in between. Germline CDR1 reads LGHDT; CDR2 reads YNNKEL (reference sequence). The CDR3 protein is CASSQGARQNYEQYF. CDR3 sequence (DNA): TGTGCCAGCAGCCAAGGGGCTCGACAGAACTACGAGCAGTACTTC.

This chain connects TRBV29-1 to TRBJ1-1; 7 positions match TRBD1. The CDR3 covers 17 residues. Germline V gives CDR1 SQVTM, CDR2 ANQGSEA. With 5 bases clipped from V and 1 base from J, the junction kept 16 bases outside the gene matches. This chain's CDR3 is CSVKGQTTGTANTEAFF. CDR3 in DNA: TGCAGCGTTAAGGGACAAACAACCGGGACAGCGAACACTGAAGCTTTCTTT.

The V and J genes are TRBV28 and TRBJ2-5; D unclear. V lost 6 bases and J 2 bases, leaving 10 bases between the germline ends. The CDR3 length is 13 residues. The germline gives CDR1 MDHEN, CDR2 SYDVKM. CDR3 DNA: TGTGCCAGCAGCACTTTAGTACAAGAGACCCAGTACTTC. Translated, it gives CASSTLVQETQYF.

V and J are TRBV19 and TRBJ2-1; 8 bases fit TRBD1. Germline-derived CDR1 and CDR2 are LNHDA and SQIVND (reference sequence). This CDR3 region has 14 residues. Trimming cost V 1 base and J 13 bases; bases outside gene matches: 9. The CDR3 nucleotides read TGTGCCAGTAGTATAGGTGGACAGGGAAGGGATCAGTTCTTC. Its protein is CASSIGGQGRDQFF.